The clone carrying this T cell receptor beta chain has at least ten counts. This sample stems from a study of T cells after yellow fever vaccination. The ends lost 4 bases at V and 6 bases at J; junction bases unmatched: 10. The CDR3 has 15 residues. Per the germline V gene, CDR1 is SGHAT and CDR2 is FQNNGV. From the 5' RACE reads, TCRdb called clonotypes with MiXCR, one entry per CDR3 protein. The sample holds 250,000 to 300,000 distinct CDR3 sequences, 5.2% seen once. The V gene is TRBV11-2, the J gene TRBJ1-2; 8 positions match TRBD1. Sequencing used CD4+ T cells sorted from PBMCs, obtained on the day of the yellow fever booster vaccination. The sequence was collected from a man between 18 and 29 years old who received the YFV17D yellow fever vaccine. The CDR3 DNA is TGTGCCAGCAGCTCCCAGCGGCAGGGGGCCCATGGCTACACCTTC. This encodes CASSSQRQGAHGYTF.